What follows is one T cell receptor (beta chain) and its context. Generated by immunoSEQ multiplex PCR, the TCRdb table keeps only in-frame clones and is missing some. The sample holds about 93,000 clones, roughly 96% seen once. The data derive from a study of technical replicates of blood from a few donors. With 4 bases removed from V and 5 bases from J, the gap between germline ends came to 21 bases. CDR3 length equals 17 residues. Germline assignment: CDR1 SGHDT and CDR2 YYEEEE. This clonotype originated in a human donor in good health. The rearrangement links TRBV5-6 to TRBJ2-2, with D possibly matching TRBD2 (7 bases). The sequencing input was T cells isolated from PBMCs. The CDR3 DNA reads as TGTGCCAGCAGCAGCACCGGGGGACGGGGGGCTACCGGGGAGCTGTTTTTT. Protein sequence: CASSSTGGRGATGELFF.